The entry below gives a single T cell receptor (beta chain) sequence along with its context. Antigen: not known. The entry originates in a study of CD8+CD57+ T cells in acquired aplastic anemia. Turning to the study itself: An average of roughly 3 ug of DNA was obtained from sorted CD4+ and CD8+ cells.

Patients picked for sequencing had shown CD8+CD57+ cell expansion detected by flow cytometry. Everyone among the patients had severe acquired aplastic anemia. The CDR3 covers 18 residues. Germline values: CDR1 KGHDR, CDR2 SFDVKD. Trimming at V came to 6 bases and at J to 6 bases, leaving 12 bases not matched to a gene. It was genomic DNA that served as the template for profiling TCR beta VDJ and CDR3. MiXCR was run by TCRdb on the reads, yielding one entry per CDR3 protein. The table lists over 150,000 distinct CDR3 sequences, roughly 65% of them singletons. General study points: The study identified under 30 CD8+ CDR3 sequences shared by patients and controls. CD8+ Simpson's diversity in patients was not significantly different from that in controls.

The sequenced sample consisted of sorted CD4+, CD8+, or CD8+CD57+ T cells (not recorded which) from PBMCs. The chain combines TRBV24-1 with TRBJ2-1; TRBD2 aligns across 14 bases. The receptor's source is a human donor with aplastic anemia. CDR3 bases: TGTGCCACCAGTCCGGGACAGGGGGGACTAGCGGGAGTCAATGAGCAGTTCTTC. Its protein is CATSPGQGGLAGVNEQFF.